These 10 T cell receptor beta chains share one sample of origin, sequenced in a study of blood T cell repertoires in COVID-19 (TCRdb year 2020). Library preparation used the immunoSEQ multiplex PCR assay. In TCRdb, the immuneACCESS table is reduced to in-frame sequences with V and J assigned. These tables do not hold every clone; where another copy was compared, an unresolved V gene accounts for under half, and the others remain unexplained. This sample gives approximately 250,000 clones in total; 88% of them show up just once. Around 1% of the sample goes to the ten largest clones. Specimen: PBMCs or T cells enriched from blood (not recorded which). These receptors were taken from a woman aged 30 to 39 who had recovered from COVID-19.

The rearrangement joins TRBV29-1 to TRBJ1-2; D perhaps matches TRBD1 (5 bases). V lost 7 bases and J 9 bases, leaving 15 bases between the germline ends. Germline CDR1 is SQVTM and CDR2 is ANQGSEA. The CDR3 totals 11 residues. The CDR3: CSAKGAVSYTF. Here the CDR3 DNA reads TGCAGCGCCAAAGGGGCCGTTAGCTACACCTTC.

The chain carries TRBV27 and TRBJ2-7; 8 bases agree with TRBD1. J gave up 4 bases and V 5 bases, and 13 bases lay outside the gene matches. CDR3 length: 16 amino acids. From germline, CDR1 is MNHEY and CDR2 SMNVEV (reference sequence). CDR3 sequence reads: CASSPSQGESLYEQYF. As DNA, the CDR3 is TGTGCCAGCAGTCCATCACAGGGGGAGTCTCTATACGAGCAGTACTTC.

The chain uses TRBV7-2 and TRBJ1-5, with 7 bases that match TRBD1. After removal of 5 bases from V and 4 bases from J, the junction contained 20 bases not matched to a gene. Per the germline V gene, CDR1 is SGHTA and CDR2 is FQGNSA. This CDR3 comprises 19 residues. CDR3 sequence (DNA): TGTGCCAGCAGCGCTTTGGAGGGGTCCGGGACAGAAAGTAATCAGCCCCAGCATTTT. Translated, it gives CASSALEGSGTESNQPQHF.

This chain joins TRBV10-3 and TRBJ1-6; the D gene is possibly TRBD1 (5 bases). This CDR3 is built from 18 residues. Germline assignment: CDR1 ENHRY and CDR2 SYGVKD. Trimming left V 4 bases short and J 0 bases short, with 16 bases between. The CDR3 DNA is TGTGCCATCAGTGCCCAGCCGGGGGGAGGCTCCTATAATTCACCCCTCCACTTT. Translation gives CAISAQPGGGSYNSPLHF.

This clone was observed a handful of times. Other DNA sequences in the sample encode the same CDR3. V is TRBV7-3 and J is TRBJ2-1, with D unresolved. Deletions cut 3 bases from V and 5 bases from J, with 2 bases between. Per germline, CDR1 SGHTA and CDR2 FQGTGA. This CDR3 is 11 amino acids long. The CDR3 loop reads CASSFNNEQFF. CDR3 sequence (DNA): TGTGCCAGCAGCTTTAACAATGAGCAGTTCTTC.

This chain joins TRBV28 and TRBJ2-1, with D unresolved. The length of the CDR3 is 13 residues. V gave up 3 bases and J gave up 7 bases, with 10 bases separating them. Germline assignment: CDR1 MDHEN and CDR2 SYDVKM. The CDR3 loop is CASSFRGRNEQFF. In DNA form, the CDR3 reads TGTGCCAGCAGTTTTCGTGGTAGAAATGAGCAGTTCTTC.

The J gene is TRBJ2-6, the V gene TRBV7-2; the match to TRBD1 covers 8 bases. In germline, CDR1 is SGHTA, CDR2 FQGNSA. J gave up 2 bases and V 5 bases, and 11 bases lay outside the gene matches. The CDR3 has 18 amino acids. CDR3 residues: CASSPRGGQGTGANVLTF. CDR3 coding DNA: TGTGCCAGCAGCCCGAGGGGTGGACAGGGAACTGGGGCCAACGTCCTGACTTTC. Variable domain in full (rest from reference TRBV7-2 and TRBJ2-6): GAGVSQSPSNKVTEKGKDVELRCDPISGHTALYWYRQSLGQGLEFLIYFQGNSAPDKSGLPSDRFSAERTGGSVSTLTIQRTQQEDSAVYLCASSPRGGQGTGANVLTFGAGSRLTVL.

The chain joins TRBV11-3 to TRBJ1-4; no firm D call. Germline assignment: CDR1 SGHNT and CDR2 YENEEA. V was pared by 2 bases and J by 7 bases, with 14 bases between. The CDR3 spans 15 residues. In nucleotides, the CDR3 is TGTGCCAGCAGCTTACGATCGGGGAGGAGTGAAAAACTGTTTTTT. Translation: CASSLRSGRSEKLFF.

This clone was detected only a few times. The rearrangement uses TRBV28 and TRBJ1-5; D not certain. Germline lookup yields CDR1 MDHEN and CDR2 SYDVKM. V was pared by 5 bases and J by 0 bases, with 8 bases between. The CDR3 sequence is 14 residues long. The CDR3 sequence is CASSPSYSNQPQHF. The CDR3 DNA reads TGTGCCAGCAGTCCGTCCTATAGCAATCAGCCCCAGCATTTT.

V is TRBV24-1 and J is TRBJ2-1; D remains ambiguous. Germline CDR1 is KGHDR and CDR2 is SFDVKD. V gave up 5 bases and J gave up 15 bases, with 16 bases separating them. This CDR3 contains 12 residues. CDR3: CATSGSGGDWFF. The CDR3 nucleotides are TGTGCCACCAGTGGGTCCGGTGGAGATTGGTTCTTC.